One and the same sample provided the 9 T cell receptor beta chains below, sequenced in a study of blood T cell repertoires in COVID-19. The method was immunoSEQ multiplex PCR; TCRdb's version includes in-frame clones alone and lacks a portion of them. The repertoire holds hundreds of thousands of clones, with about 83% as singletons. The specimen was peripheral blood. These TCRs come from a man aged 55 to 70 who had recovered from COVID-19.

This rearrangement joins TRBV5-4 to TRBJ2-7; 12 bases map to TRBD2. With 4 bases clipped from V and 4 bases from J, the junction kept 6 bases outside the gene matches. The CDR3 is 15 amino acids. In germline, CDR1 is SGHNT, CDR2 YYREEE (reference sequence). For the CDR3, the DNA is TGTGCCAGCAGCACGGGACTAGCGGGTCTTTACGAGCAGTACTTC. Translated, it gives CASSTGLAGLYEQYF.

This clone was seen once. The DNA of the CDR3 is TGCGCCAGCAGCTATGGACAGACTTCTGGGGCCAACGTCCTGACTTTC. Its protein is CASSYGQTSGANVLTF. The V and J genes are TRBV5-1 and TRBJ2-6; the D gene is possibly TRBD1 (6 bases). CDR1 and CDR2 (germline): SGHRS, YFSETQ. This CDR3 spans 16 amino acids. Trimming cost V 3 bases and J 1 base, with 11 bases left between them.

The V gene is TRBV19, the J gene TRBJ2-7; 11 nucleotides line up with TRBD1. V dropped 6 bases and J dropped 4; count of bases not matched to a gene: 8. Germline V CDR1 and CDR2: LNHDA, SQIVND (reference sequence). There are 15 residues in the CDR3. CDR3: CASRAGQGVLYEQYF. In DNA, the CDR3 is TGTGCCAGTAGGGCGGGACAGGGGGTGCTTTACGAGCAGTACTTC.

In its sample, this clone was seen once. CDR3 amino acids: CASSSQAGSLEQYF. CDR3 sequence (DNA): TGTGCCAGCAGTTCTCAGGCAGGGTCTCTGGAGCAGTACTTC. This chain connects TRBV2 to TRBJ2-7; perhaps TRBD1 as D (5 bases). The germline V and J ends were trimmed by 5 bases and 7 bases, with 18 bases remaining between them. The CDR3 is made up of 14 amino acids. Germline CDR1 and CDR2: SNHLY and FYNNEI.

In this sample, this clone turned up a few times. This CDR3 reads CASSAWTGSNQPQHF. The DNA for the CDR3 is TGTGCCAGCAGTGCCTGGACAGGTAGCAATCAGCCCCAGCATTTT. This chain uses TRBV6-2 or TRBV6-3 with TRBJ1-5; 7 bases are shared with TRBD1. Trimming took 5 bases from V and 0 from J; bases not matched to a gene: 4. The CDR3 consists of 15 residues. The germline V gene encodes CDR1 MNHEY and CDR2 SVGEGT.

The V and J genes are TRBV12-3 or TRBV12-4 and TRBJ2-1; 12 positions match TRBD1. This CDR3 has 13 residues. The V segment lost 6 bases and the J segment 8 bases; nucleotides outside the gene matches: 2. The CDR3 DNA follows: TGTGCCAGCAGGGGACAGGGGGCTTATGAGCAGTTCTTC. The encoded protein is CASRGQGAYEQFF.

CDR3 coding DNA: TGTGCCAGCAGTTTCGTCACAAGGGGCTATATGGATGGCTACACCTTC. Amino acid sequence: CASSFVTRGYMDGYTF. The chain uses TRBV28 and TRBJ1-2, with D possibly matching TRBD1 (5 bases). The CDR3 sequence is 16 residues long. Germline assignment: CDR1 MDHEN and CDR2 SYDVKM. Trimming took 3 bases from V and 6 from J, leaving 20 bases between them.

The CDR3 nucleotides read TGCGCCAGCAGCCCGGGACAGATTTCGTCAACTAATGAAAAACTGTTTTTT. The encoded protein is CASSPGQISSTNEKLFF. J is TRBJ1-4 and V is TRBV5-1, with 7 bases matching TRBD1. CDR1 and CDR2 from the germline V gene are SGHRS and YFSETQ. With 4 bases clipped from V and 0 bases from J, the junction kept 9 bases outside the gene matches. The CDR3 has 17 amino acids.

The chain uses TRBV9 and TRBJ1-1; 8 bases match TRBD1. In germline, CDR1 is SGDLS, CDR2 YYNGEE. CDR3 length: 15 amino acids. With 6 bases clipped from V and 5 bases from J, the junction kept 12 bases outside the gene matches. The CDR3 spells CASNGQGSVGTEAFF. CDR3 DNA: TGTGCCAGCAACGGACAGGGTTCGGTCGGGACTGAAGCTTTCTTT.